This entry lists 19 T cell receptor beta chains sequenced from one sample in a study of control samples from healthy donors and cancer patients. Method: immunoSEQ multiplex PCR; TCRdb's copy keeps in-frame clones and lacks some. Of fewer than 200,000 clones listed, nearly 96% were seen once; the top ten hold over 0.9%. The sequenced material came from blood. These receptors all stem from a woman aged 30 to 39 in good health.

This clone showed up just once. The chain is built from TRBV6-5 and TRBJ2-1, with 11 bases identical to TRBD2. CDR3 size: 15 residues. CDR1 is MNHEY, CDR2 SVGAGI, per germline. After removal of 2 bases from V and 9 bases from J, the junction contained 6 bases not matched to a gene. The DNA for the CDR3 is TGTGCCAGCAGTTACCGAGTAGCGGGAGGGCTTGAGCAGTTCTTC. It yields the protein CASSYRVAGGLEQFF.

This rearrangement joins TRBV18 to TRBJ1-2; D uncertain. Trimming removed 0 bases from V and 8 bases from J, with 13 bases in between. Per the germline V gene, CDR1 is KGHSH and CDR2 is LQKENI. The CDR3 contains 14 residues. CDR3 region: CASSPPGVVGGYTF. CDR3 nucleotide sequence: TGTGCCAGCTCACCACCCGGTGTAGTGGGAGGCTACACCTTC.

This clone was observed once. The V and J genes are TRBV7-8 and TRBJ1-5; no clear D. The V end lost 5 bases, the J end lost 2 bases, and 13 bases lay between the germline ends. Germline-derived CDR1 and CDR2 are SGHVS and FQNEAQ. The CDR3 length is 15 residues. CDR3 in DNA: TGTGCCAGCAGCCCGATCCGAGCGGGCAATCAGCCCCAGCATTTT. Translating gives CASSPIRAGNQPQHF.

The CDR3 DNA reads as TGTGCCAGTAACCAGGGGGTTACCCCCCAGCATTTT. Its translation is CASNQGVTPQHF. The chain uses TRBV19 and TRBJ1-5; 7 bases map to TRBD1. The length of the CDR3 is 12 residues. CDR1 and CDR2 from the germline V gene are LNHDA and SQIVND (reference sequence). V trimming: 7 bases; J trimming: 10 bases; junction bases outside the gene matches: 7.

The chain couples TRBV19 to TRBJ1-5, with TRBD1 matching 7 bases. The CDR3 has 15 residues. Germline lookup yields CDR1 LNHDA and CDR2 SQIVND (reference sequence). With 3 bases clipped from V and 4 bases from J, the junction kept 6 bases outside the gene matches. DNA for the CDR3: TGTGCCAGTAGTATGGCCAGGGGGGGTAATCAGCCCCAGCATTTT. Translated: CASSMARGGNQPQHF.

This sequence joins TRBV6-4 and TRBJ1-2, with D possibly matching TRBD1 (5 bases). CDR1 and CDR2 from the germline V gene are MRHNA and SNTAGT. The CDR3 is made up of 14 amino acids. Between the trimmed V and J ends, which lost 4 bases and 8 bases, there was a span of 17 bases. The CDR3 region has the DNA TGTGCCAGCAGTGGCGGCAGGGCGAGATGGGGCTACACCTTC. It encodes CASSGGRARWGYTF.

J is TRBJ1-1 and V is TRBV15; no clear D. V was pared by 3 bases and J by 4 bases, with 9 bases between. Germline V gives CDR1 LNHNV, CDR2 YYDKDF (reference sequence). The CDR3 length is 13 residues. The CDR3 here is CATSSDLATEAFF. CDR3 coding DNA: TGTGCCACCAGCAGCGACCTTGCCACTGAAGCTTTCTTT.

The genes are TRBV28 and TRBJ2-7, with 8 bases identical to TRBD1. V was clipped by 5 bases and J by 3 bases; unmatched bases: 3. The CDR3 extends over 13 amino acids. Germline loops: CDR1 MDHEN, CDR2 SYDVKM. The CDR3 sequence: CASSPGTGYEQYF. The DNA for the CDR3 is TGTGCCAGCAGTCCGGGGACAGGCTACGAGCAGTACTTC.

The rearrangement joins TRBV5-1 to TRBJ2-3; 11 bases align to TRBD2. CDR3 length equals 17 residues. The germline V gene encodes CDR1 SGHRS and CDR2 YFSETQ. The V and J ends lost 3 bases and 5 bases, in that order; junction bases with no gene match: 11. Here the CDR3 reads CASSSTSSGRARDTQYF. In DNA form, the CDR3 reads TGCGCCAGCAGCTCCACCAGTAGCGGGAGGGCCAGAGATACGCAGTATTTT.

This chain links TRBV30 with TRBJ2-7; no reliable D call. V was clipped by 3 bases and J by 2 bases, with 8 bases between them. Germline-derived CDR1 and CDR2 are GTSNPN and SVGIG (reference sequence). The CDR3 runs 12 residues. The CDR3 region has the DNA TGTGCCTGGAGGCACGGTACCTACGAGCAGTACTTC. Protein: CAWRHGTYEQYF. The whole variable domain, remainder taken from reference TRBV30 and TRBJ2-7, is SQTIHQWPATLVQPVGSPLSLECTVEGTSNPNLYWYRQAAGRGLQLLFYSVGIGQISSEVPQNLSASRPQDRQFILSSKKLLLSDSGFYLCAWRHGTYEQYFGPGTRLTVT.

The chain links TRBV7-8 to TRBJ1-1; D unresolved. This CDR3 has 14 amino acids. Germline V gene lookup returns CDR1 SGHVS and CDR2 FQNEAQ. V dropped 5 bases and J dropped 0 bases, with 10 bases sitting between them. Here the CDR3 reads CASSLFHMNTEAFF. In DNA form, the CDR3 reads TGTGCCAGCAGCCTATTCCACATGAACACTGAAGCTTTCTTT. Full variable domain (missing parts from reference TRBV7-8 and TRBJ1-1): GAGVSQSPRYKVAKRGQDVALRCDPISGHVSLFWYQQALGQGPEFLTYFQNEAQLDKSGLPSDRFFAERPEGSVSTLKIQRTQQEDSAVYLCASSLFHMNTEAFFGQGTRLTVV.

This chain links TRBV5-1 with TRBJ1-5; 10 bases are shared with TRBD1. With V trimmed by 2 bases and J by 7 bases, 6 bases remained unmatched. This CDR3 comprises 15 residues. Germline-derived CDR1 and CDR2 are SGHRS and YFSETQ. CDR3 DNA sequence: TGCGCCAGCAGCTTTGGGACAGGGGAAGACCAGCCCCAGCATTTT. It encodes CASSFGTGEDQPQHF.

The genes are TRBV9 and TRBJ2-1; the D gene is possibly TRBD2 (5 bases). V lost 3 bases and J 0 bases, leaving 10 bases between the germline ends. CDR1 is SGDLS, CDR2 YYNGEE, per germline. The CDR3 has 15 amino acids. The CDR3 nucleotides read TGTGCCAGCAGCGGGGCGGGTTCCTCCTACAATGAGCAGTTCTTC. Translating it yields CASSGAGSSYNEQFF.

V usage is TRBV5-4 and J usage is TRBJ2-4; 9 bases line up with TRBD1. Germline V gene sequence: CDR1 SGHNT, CDR2 YYREEE (reference sequence). This CDR3 is 16 amino acids long. J was trimmed by 2 bases and V by 4 bases; bases with no gene match: 7. The CDR3 loop is CASSIQGARTKNIQYF. The CDR3 DNA reads as TGTGCCAGCAGCATACAGGGGGCGCGCACCAAAAACATTCAGTACTTC.

This chain joins TRBV25-1 and TRBJ1-1; D is unclear. This CDR3 is built from 14 residues. From germline, CDR1 is MGHDK and CDR2 SYGVNS. Trimming stripped 6 bases from V and 6 bases from J, with 17 bases between. The chain's CDR3 is CASRADGLNAEAFF. The CDR3 bases are TGTGCCAGCAGGGCGGACGGGCTAAACGCTGAAGCTTTCTTT.

The chain links TRBV7-2 to TRBJ2-3; tentative D call: TRBD2 (6 bases). CDR1 is SGHTA and CDR2 is FQGNSA in the germline V gene. The length of the CDR3 is 15 residues. V lost 3 bases to trimming and J lost 0 bases, with 10 bases between them. This CDR3 reads CASSFGGMSTDTQYF. The CDR3 DNA follows: TGTGCCAGCAGCTTCGGGGGAATGAGCACAGATACGCAGTATTTT.

V gene TRBV4-2 combines with J gene TRBJ2-7, with 7 bases matching TRBD1. Germline V gene sequence: CDR1 LGHNA, CDR2 YNFKEQ. CDR3 length: 15 residues. With V trimmed by 1 base and J by 3 bases, 6 bases remained unmatched. CDR3: CASSQGGQAIYEQYF. As DNA, the CDR3 is TGTGCCAGCAGCCAAGGTGGACAGGCGATCTACGAGCAGTACTTC.

The gene calls are TRBV28 and TRBJ2-7, with D perhaps matching TRBD1 or TRBD2 (5 bases each). This CDR3 has 15 residues. Per the germline V gene, CDR1 is MDHEN and CDR2 is SYDVKM. The V end lost 4 bases, the J end lost 3 bases, and 16 bases lay between the germline ends. DNA of the CDR3: TGTGCCAGCAGTTCGGCCGGGACGGAAGACTACGAGCAGTACTTC. Its translation: CASSSAGTEDYEQYF.

The V call is TRBV6-5, the J call TRBJ1-2, with D unresolved. This CDR3 has 13 amino acids. The germline V gene has CDR1 MNHEY and CDR2 SVGAGI. V lost 0 bases and J 7 bases, leaving 9 bases between the germline ends. The CDR3 nucleotides are TGTGCCAGCAGTTACTCCCCTTGGGGTGGCTACACCTTC. Protein product: CASSYSPWGGYTF.